This T cell receptor beta chain came from a study of blood T cell repertoires in COVID-19. Study-level information: From the United States, Italy and Spain came samples of acute and convalescent COVID-19.

After removal of 6 bases from V and 7 bases from J, the junction contained 9 bases not matched to a gene. The CDR3 is made up of 14 amino acids. Germline V gives CDR1 MNHEY, CDR2 SMNVEV (reference sequence). Seattle patient enrollment occurred during active infection, with longitudinal follow-up thereafter. This table comes from immunoSEQ multiplex PCR, and its TCRdb copy is limited to in-frame clones, with some not included. This sample has roughly 150,000 clones; approximately 84% occur once, and the top ten carry approximately 2.6%. This chain joins TRBV27 and TRBJ1-2, with 9 bases matching TRBD1. The receptor was derived from a woman of 80 years or more with COVID-19, enrolled during active disease. The source material was peripheral blood. CDR3 in DNA: TGTGCCAGCAGCCTCCGGGACAGGGATAGTGGCTACACCTTC. It is translated as CASSLRDRDSGYTF.